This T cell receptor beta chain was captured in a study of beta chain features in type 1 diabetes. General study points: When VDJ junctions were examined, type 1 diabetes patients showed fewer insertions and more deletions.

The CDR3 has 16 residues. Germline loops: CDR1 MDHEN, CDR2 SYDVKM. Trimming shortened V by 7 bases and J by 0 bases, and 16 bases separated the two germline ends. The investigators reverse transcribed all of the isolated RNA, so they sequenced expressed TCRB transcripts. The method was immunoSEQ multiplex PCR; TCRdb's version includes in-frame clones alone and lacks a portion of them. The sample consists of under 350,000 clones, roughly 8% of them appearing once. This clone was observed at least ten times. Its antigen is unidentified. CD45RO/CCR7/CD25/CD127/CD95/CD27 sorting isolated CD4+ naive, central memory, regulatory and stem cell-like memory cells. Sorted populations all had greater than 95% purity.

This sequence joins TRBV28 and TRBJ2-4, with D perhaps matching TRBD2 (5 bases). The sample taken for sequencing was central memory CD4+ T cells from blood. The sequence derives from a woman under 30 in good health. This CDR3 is CASKERAGVAKNIQYF. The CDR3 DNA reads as TGTGCCAGCAAGGAGAGGGCGGGTGTAGCCAAAAACATTCAGTACTTC. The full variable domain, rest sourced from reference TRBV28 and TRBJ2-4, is DVKVTQSSRYLVKRTGEKVFLECVQDMDHENMFWYRQDPGLGLRLIYFSYDVKMKEKGDIPEGYSVSREKKERFSLILESASTNQTSMYLCASKERAGVAKNIQYFGAGTRLSVL.